One and the same sample provided the 15 T cell receptor beta chains below, sequenced in a study of blood T cell repertoires in COVID-19. This table comes from immunoSEQ multiplex PCR, and its TCRdb copy is limited to in-frame clones, with some not included. The sample shows 200,000 to 300,000 clones, 84% of them seen only once. The material sequenced was peripheral blood. These receptors were taken from a human donor in a cohort sampled during active COVID-19.

CDR3 coding DNA: TGCGCCAGCAGCCAAGCAGGGGCAAGCAATCAGCCCCAGCATTTT. As protein: CASSQAGASNQPQHF. The rearrangement joins TRBV4-1 to TRBJ1-5; D might be TRBD1 (6 bases). Germline CDR1 is MGHRA and CDR2 is YSYEKL. Trimming took off 1 base at V and 1 base at J, with 8 bases between the two ends. The CDR3 is made up of 15 amino acids.

This clone was observed a handful of times. J is TRBJ1-6 and V is TRBV19, with TRBD1 matching over 8 bases. CDR1 is LNHDA, CDR2 SQIVND, per germline (reference sequence). The CDR3 is 14 residues long. V shed 7 bases, J shed 10 bases, and the junction held 9 bases outside the gene matches. The CDR3 DNA follows: TGTGCCAGTACCTCAGACAGGGGACAGTCACCCCTCCACTTT. It translates to CASTSDRGQSPLHF.

V usage is TRBV28 and J usage is TRBJ2-2; TRBD1 matches 8 bases. Trimming cost V 6 bases and J 4 bases; bases outside gene matches: 4. Germline CDR1 and CDR2: MDHEN and SYDVKM. The CDR3 extends over 14 amino acids. The CDR3 sequence is CASSPGQVTGELFF. CDR3 nucleotides: TGTGCCAGCAGCCCGGGACAGGTCACCGGGGAGCTGTTTTTT.

J is TRBJ2-7 and V is TRBV25-1, with 10 positions matching TRBD2. J was trimmed by 4 bases and V by 4 bases; bases with no gene match: 16. This CDR3 spans 18 amino acids. CDR1 and CDR2 from the germline V gene are MGHDK and SYGVNS. The CDR3 sequence: CASSGAVGSLGLAYEQYF. As DNA, the CDR3 is TGTGCCAGCAGTGGTGCCGTGGGCAGCCTGGGACTAGCGTACGAGCAGTACTTC.

The V call is TRBV27, the J call TRBJ1-2, with D tentatively TRBD1 (6 bases). V was clipped by 3 bases and J by 7 bases, with 12 bases between them. The CDR3 spans 13 residues. CDR1 and CDR2 from the germline V gene are MNHEY and SMNVEV (reference sequence). The CDR3 spells CASSFSGEGGYTF. CDR3 bases: TGTGCCAGCAGTTTTTCAGGGGAAGGTGGCTACACCTTC.

The V gene is TRBV28, the J gene TRBJ1-2; 9 bases match TRBD1. CDR3 length: 18 amino acids. V was pared by 6 bases and J by 3 bases, with 17 bases of the junction left unmatched. Germline V lookup: CDR1 MDHEN, CDR2 SYDVKM. CDR3 DNA: TGTGCCAGCAGCACAGAATTCGCCGGGACAGGGTCTTACTATGGCTACACCTTC. Residues: CASSTEFAGTGSYYGYTF.

The chain combines TRBV6-2 or TRBV6-3 with TRBJ2-7; possibly TRBD1 for D (5 bases). V lost 0 bases to trimming and J lost 3 bases, with 12 bases between them. The CDR3 length is 15 residues. Germline CDR1 reads MNHEY; CDR2 reads SVGEGT. CDR3 in amino acids: CASSYSSARDYEQYF. For the CDR3, the DNA is TGTGCCAGCAGTTACTCCTCCGCCAGGGACTACGAGCAGTACTTC.

V usage is TRBV2 and J usage is TRBJ1-3; 8 bases agree with TRBD1. Unmatched junction bases numbered 8, after V lost 7 bases and J lost 0 bases. The CDR3 is 16 amino acids. The germline gives CDR1 SNHLY, CDR2 FYNNEI. CDR3 in amino acids: CASTWTGTRSGNTIYF. The CDR3 DNA reads TGTGCCAGCACCTGGACAGGGACCCGCTCTGGAAACACCATATATTTT.

This chain uses TRBV6-6 with TRBJ2-2; no firm D call. CDR3 size: 13 residues. The germline CDR1 and CDR2 sequences are MNHNY and SVGAGI (reference sequence). V was clipped by 2 bases and J by 5 bases, with 6 bases between them. DNA of the CDR3: TGTGCCAGCAGTTACATCCGGACCGGGGAGCTGTTTTTT. It specifies CASSYIRTGELFF.

V and J are TRBV5-5 and TRBJ1-1; D ambiguous. V lost 4 bases to trimming and J lost 0 bases, with 16 bases between them. The CDR3 totals 16 residues. Germline CDR1 SGHKS, CDR2 YYEKEE (reference sequence). In DNA, the CDR3 is TGTGCCAGCAGCCCTTACACCTTAGCCCTGAACACTGAAGCTTTCTTT. It codes for CASSPYTLALNTEAFF.

This rearrangement joins TRBV3-1 (or the pseudogene TRBV3-2) to TRBJ2-7, with a weak D call TRBD1 (5 bases). V was cut by 3 bases and J by 4 bases, with 13 bases left in between. The CDR3 is 14 residues long. Germline values: CDR1 LGHDT, CDR2 YNNKEL (reference sequence). CDR3 sequence: CASSHGHQLYEQYF. In DNA form, the CDR3 reads TGTGCCAGCAGCCATGGACACCAACTATACGAGCAGTACTTC.

This chain connects TRBV27 to TRBJ2-5; tentative D call: TRBD1 (7 bases). The CDR3 is made up of 16 amino acids. The V end lost 6 bases, the J end lost 2 bases, and 19 bases lay between the germline ends. The germline CDR1 and CDR2 sequences are MNHEY and SMNVEV (reference sequence). Here the CDR3 reads CASRRQGPGVQETQYF. CDR3 in DNA: TGTGCCAGCAGGAGACAGGGTCCGGGGGTACAAGAGACCCAGTACTTC.

The chain has TRBV7-6 and TRBJ2-7; D possibly corresponds to TRBD2 (5 bases). Germline lookup yields CDR1 SGHVS and CDR2 FNYEAQ. V was clipped by 2 bases and J by 7 bases, with 21 bases between them. The CDR3 length is 16 residues. The CDR3 bases are TGTGCCAGCAGCTTATCTATGAGCGGCATTACGTTGGAGCAGTACTTC. Amino acids: CASSLSMSGITLEQYF. The full variable domain, in which reference TRBV7-6 and TRBJ2-7 provide the parts outside the CDR3, is GAGVSQSPRYKVTKRGQDVALRCDPISGHVSLYWYRQALGQGPEFLTYFNYEAQQDKSGLPNDRFSAERPEGSISTLTIQRTEQRDSAMYRCASSLSMSGITLEQYFGPGTRLTVT.

J is TRBJ2-2 and V is TRBV19; TRBD2 matches 11 bases. The CDR3 consists of 17 residues. The V gene's germline CDR1 is LNHDA and CDR2 SQIVND (reference sequence). V shed 7 bases and J 6 bases; nucleotides not matched to a gene: 13. In DNA form, the CDR3 reads TGTGCCAGTACCCCGCGGTCACTAGCGGGAGATCCCGGGGAGCTGTTTTTT. Protein product: CASTPRSLAGDPGELFF.

This clone came up a few times. The J gene is TRBJ1-3, the V gene TRBV11-2; 7 positions agree with TRBD1. Germline V gives CDR1 SGHAT, CDR2 FQNNGV. CDR3 length: 17 residues. Trimming cost V 1 base and J 0 bases; bases outside gene matches: 6. The CDR3 bases are TGTGCCAGCAGCTTAGGAGCGACAGGGATCTCTGGAAACACCATATATTTT. Its protein is CASSLGATGISGNTIYF.